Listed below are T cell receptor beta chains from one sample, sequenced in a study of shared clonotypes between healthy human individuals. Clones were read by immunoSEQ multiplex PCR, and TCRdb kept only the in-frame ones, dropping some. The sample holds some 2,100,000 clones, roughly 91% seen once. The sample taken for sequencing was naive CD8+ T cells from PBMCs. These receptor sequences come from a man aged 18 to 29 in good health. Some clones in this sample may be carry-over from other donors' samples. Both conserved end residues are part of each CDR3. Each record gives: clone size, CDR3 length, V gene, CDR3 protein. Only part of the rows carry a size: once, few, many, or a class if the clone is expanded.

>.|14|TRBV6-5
CASSRTSNTGELFF
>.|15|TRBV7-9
CASSPPGLAHNEQFF
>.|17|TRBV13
CASSLVRSEYAQETQYF
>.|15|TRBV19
CASSYLPLGANVLTF
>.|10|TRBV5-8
CASSRYEQYF
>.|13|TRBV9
CASSTQGNQPQHF
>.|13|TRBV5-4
CASSLGLNTEAFF
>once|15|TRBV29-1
CSVGEAGSSYNEQFF
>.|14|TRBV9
CASSGDSPLYGYTF
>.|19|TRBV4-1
CASSPYGRRGTANTGELFF
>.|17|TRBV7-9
CASSLANPGTYQETQYF
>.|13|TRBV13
CASSSGQNTEAFF
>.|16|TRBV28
CASSLWRTGGWETQYF
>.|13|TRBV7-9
CASREGGDYEQYF
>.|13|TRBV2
CASEIQGAYEQYF
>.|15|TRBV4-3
CASSQGTAPTYEQYF
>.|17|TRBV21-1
CASTHPRTSCNSYEQYF
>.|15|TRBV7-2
CASSLWEVRTGELFF
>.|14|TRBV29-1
CSFQTSGWQETQYF
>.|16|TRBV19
CASSWGLAGSYNEQFF
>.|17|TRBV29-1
CSVGGLAGGPPYNEQFF
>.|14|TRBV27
CASKPPGWGYGYTF
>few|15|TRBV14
CASSRRGSSGNTIYF
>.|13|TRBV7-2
CASIIRNTYEQYF
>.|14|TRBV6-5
CASSYRAPEETQYF
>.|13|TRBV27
CASSFGQAYEQYF
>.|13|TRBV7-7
CASSLAILDTQYF
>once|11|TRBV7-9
CASSFGTPWFF
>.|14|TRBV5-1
CASSLGTSGNEQFF
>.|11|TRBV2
CASSPSSEQYF
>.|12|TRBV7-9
CASSIRPSEQFF
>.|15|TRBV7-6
CASSLVLADPYEQYF
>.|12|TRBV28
CASWDRGYEQYF
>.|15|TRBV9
CASSGLQGGYNEQFF
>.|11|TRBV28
CASSPNYEQYF
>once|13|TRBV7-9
CASSLSLGYEQYF
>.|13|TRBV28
CASSFPRVSGYTF
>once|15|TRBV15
CATSRARWGEEKLFF
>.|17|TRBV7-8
CASSVGPPSVVYNEQFF
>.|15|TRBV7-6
CASRRLADNTGELFF
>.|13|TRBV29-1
CSVETMGVGEQYF
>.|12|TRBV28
CASSYPTNEQFF
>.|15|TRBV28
CASTPHGPSTDTQYF
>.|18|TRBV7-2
CASSLRLRADSSTDTQYF
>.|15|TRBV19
CASSPFLAGGYEQYF
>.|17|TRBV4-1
CASSQPNGPLGNQPQHF
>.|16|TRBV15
CATSRDGGPGNQPQHF
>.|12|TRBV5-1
CASSANTDTQYF
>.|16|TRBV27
CASSSLRVAGIDEQYF
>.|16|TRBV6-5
CASSYSTSGSSGELFF
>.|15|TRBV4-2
CASSQDLGGVYEQYF
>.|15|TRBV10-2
CATVLTRSSYNEQFF
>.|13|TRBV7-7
CASSPGQGYEQYF
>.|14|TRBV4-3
CASSHQQENTEAFF